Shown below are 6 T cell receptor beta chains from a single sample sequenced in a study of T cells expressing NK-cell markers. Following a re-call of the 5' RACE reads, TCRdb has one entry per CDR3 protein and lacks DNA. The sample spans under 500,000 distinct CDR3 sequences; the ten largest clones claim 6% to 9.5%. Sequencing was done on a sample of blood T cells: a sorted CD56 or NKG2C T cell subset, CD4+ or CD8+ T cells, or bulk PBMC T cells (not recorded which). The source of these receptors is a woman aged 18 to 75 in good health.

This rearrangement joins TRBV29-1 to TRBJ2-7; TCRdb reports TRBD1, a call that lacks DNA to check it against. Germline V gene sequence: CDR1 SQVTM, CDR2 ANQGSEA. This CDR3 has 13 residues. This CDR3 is CSVARQGAYEQYF.

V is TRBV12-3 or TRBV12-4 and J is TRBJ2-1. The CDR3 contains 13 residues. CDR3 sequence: CASSLVGHNEQFF.

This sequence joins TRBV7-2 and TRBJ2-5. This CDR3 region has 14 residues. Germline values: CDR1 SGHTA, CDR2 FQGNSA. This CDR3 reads CASSLEFYVETQYF.

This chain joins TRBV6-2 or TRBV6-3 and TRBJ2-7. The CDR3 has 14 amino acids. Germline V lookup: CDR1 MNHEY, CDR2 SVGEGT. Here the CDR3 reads CASMRTGGSYEQYF.

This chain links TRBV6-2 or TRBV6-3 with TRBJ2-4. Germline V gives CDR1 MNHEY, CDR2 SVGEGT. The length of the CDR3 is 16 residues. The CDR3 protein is CASSTIDWLAKNIQYF.

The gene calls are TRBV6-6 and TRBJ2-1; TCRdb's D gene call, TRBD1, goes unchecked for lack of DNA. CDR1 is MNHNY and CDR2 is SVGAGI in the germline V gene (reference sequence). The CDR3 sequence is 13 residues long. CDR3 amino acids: CASRFAGDNEQFF.